The present entry profiles one TCR beta chain with its context. Patients of the Seattle cohort, enrolled during active infection, were followed longitudinally. The data derive from a study of blood T cell repertoires in COVID-19. Study-level information: Nucleic acid was either cDNA or gDNA, and it came from T cells, B-cell-depleted T cells, or PBMCs.

The repertoire was sequenced with immunoSEQ multiplex PCR; TCRdb's copy has only in-frame clones and lacks some. The table lists roughly 380,000 clones, 75% to 90% of them singletons. Germline V gene sequence: CDR1 ENHRY, CDR2 SYGVKD. V lost 10 bases to trimming and J lost 1 base; unmatched junction nucleotides: 18. The CDR3 spans 17 residues. The gene calls are TRBV10-3 and TRBJ1-1; TRBD1 matches at 7 bases. This receptor was obtained from a woman in her 40s with COVID-19, enrolled during active disease. The specimen sequenced was peripheral blood. CDR3 in amino acids: CATLSGGRRRTNTEAFF. In nucleotides, the CDR3 is TGTGCCACCCTGTCAGGGGGAAGAAGACGAACGAACACTGAAGCTTTCTTT.